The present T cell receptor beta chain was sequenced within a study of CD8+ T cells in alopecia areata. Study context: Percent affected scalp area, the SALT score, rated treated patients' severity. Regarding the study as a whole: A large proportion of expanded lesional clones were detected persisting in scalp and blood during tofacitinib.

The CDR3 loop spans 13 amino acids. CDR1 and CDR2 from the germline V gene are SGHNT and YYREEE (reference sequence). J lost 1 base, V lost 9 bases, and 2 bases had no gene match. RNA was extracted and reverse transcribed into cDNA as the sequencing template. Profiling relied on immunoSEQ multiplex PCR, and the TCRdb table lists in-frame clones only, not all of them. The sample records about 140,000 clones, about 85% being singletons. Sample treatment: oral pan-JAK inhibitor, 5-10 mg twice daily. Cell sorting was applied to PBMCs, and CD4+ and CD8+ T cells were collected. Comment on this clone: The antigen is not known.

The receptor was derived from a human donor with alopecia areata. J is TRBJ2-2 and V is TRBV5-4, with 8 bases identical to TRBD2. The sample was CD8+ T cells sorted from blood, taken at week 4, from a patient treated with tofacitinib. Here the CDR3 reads CATLAGNTGELFF. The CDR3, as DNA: TGTGCCACCCTAGCGGGGAACACCGGGGAGCTGTTTTTT. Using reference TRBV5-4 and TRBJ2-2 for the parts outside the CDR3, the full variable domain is ETGVTQSPTHLIKTRGQQVTLRCSSQSGHNTVSWYQQALGQGPQFIFQYYREEENGRGNFPPRFSGLQFPNYSSELNVNALELDDSALYLCATLAGNTGELFFGEGSRLTVL.